The source of this TCR beta chain is a study of T cell repertoires in cytomegalovirus infection. Study overall: Recently identified HLA-C-restricted CMV epitopes were among the peptides used. In public TCR beta signatures, there were indications of both CMV infection and matching HLA type. General study findings and limits: CMV-specific HLA-C-restricted TCR beta clonotypes dominated the ex vivo response.

Only a few counts were recorded for this clonotype. The antigen is undetermined. TCRdb passed the reads through MiXCR, listing each CDR3 protein once. The sample shows 160,000 or so distinct CDR3 sequences, about 20% of them seen only once. Sequenced material: CD8+ T cells from cultured PBMCs, taken from culture after CMV antigen stimulation. The TCR sequence derives from a human donor in good health (CMV status not recorded). Some clones in this sample may be carry-over from other donors' samples.

The CDR3 nucleotides read TGTGCCAGCAGCTTAGGCCCGGGCAGCAGGCCTGACAATGAGCAGTTCTTC. It specifies CASSLGPGSRPDNEQFF. The V gene is TRBV13, the J gene TRBJ2-1; no clear D gene. The CDR3 is 17 residues long. The germline V gene encodes CDR1 PRHDT and CDR2 FYEKMQ (reference sequence). Trimming removed 0 bases from V and 5 bases from J, with 17 bases in between. Combining the CDR3 with reference TRBV13 and TRBJ2-1 gives the whole variable domain AAGVIQSPRHLIKEKRETATLKCYPIPRHDTVYWYQQGPGQDPQFLISFYEKMQSDKGSIPDRFSAQQFSDYHSELNMSSLELGDSALYFCASSLGPGSRPDNEQFFGPGTRLTVL.